This T cell receptor beta chain comes out of a study of T cells after yellow fever vaccination. The ends were cut back, 6 bases at V and 5 bases at J, with 16 bases in the middle. The CDR3 covers 14 residues. Germline V gene data show CDR1 as MNHNS and CDR2 as SASEGT. Worth noting for this clonotype: The target antigen is unknown.

TCRdb itself ran the 5' RACE reads through MiXCR, one entry per CDR3 protein. The data hold roughly 300,000 distinct CDR3 sequences, with roughly 8.6% observed a single time. Study findings and constraints: CD4 and CD8 compartments shared a small share of clonotypes. When the response was secondary, it was weaker but reached its peak faster, day 5 versus 15.

Sample: PBMCs, taken 35 to 50 days after the first yellow fever vaccination. V usage is TRBV6-1 and J usage is TRBJ2-5, with D maybe TRBD1 (5 bases). The source of this sequence is a young man who received the YFV17D yellow fever vaccine. The CDR3 DNA reads TGTGCCAGCAGACCAGGGCAGGTTTGGGAGACCCAGTACTTC. Protein: CASRPGQVWETQYF.